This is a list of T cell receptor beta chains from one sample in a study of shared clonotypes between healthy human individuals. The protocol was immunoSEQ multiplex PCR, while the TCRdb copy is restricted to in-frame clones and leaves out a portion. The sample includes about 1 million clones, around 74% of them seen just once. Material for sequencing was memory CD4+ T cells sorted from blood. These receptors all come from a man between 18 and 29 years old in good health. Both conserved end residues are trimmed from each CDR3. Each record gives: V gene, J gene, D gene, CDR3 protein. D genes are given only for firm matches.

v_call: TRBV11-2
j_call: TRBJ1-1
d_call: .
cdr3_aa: ASSPRRGTTEAF

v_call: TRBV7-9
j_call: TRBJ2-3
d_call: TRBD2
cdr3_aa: ASSPLSSGSGDTQY

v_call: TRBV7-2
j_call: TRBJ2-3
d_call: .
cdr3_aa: ASSLDGKSTDTQY

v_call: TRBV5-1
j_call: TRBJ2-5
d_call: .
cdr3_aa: ASSLVAPTQTQY

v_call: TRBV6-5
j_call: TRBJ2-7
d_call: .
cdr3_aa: ASRPGQSHEQY

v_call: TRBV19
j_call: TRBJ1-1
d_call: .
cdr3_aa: ASSPTPDTEAF

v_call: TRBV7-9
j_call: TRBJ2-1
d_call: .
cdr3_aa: ASSLRQLYNEQF

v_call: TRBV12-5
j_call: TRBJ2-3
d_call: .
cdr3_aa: ASGLPGTTDTQY

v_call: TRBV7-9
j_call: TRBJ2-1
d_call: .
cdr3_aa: ASMYWGLLYNEQF

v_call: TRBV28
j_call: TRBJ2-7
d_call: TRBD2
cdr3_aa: ASSFESGGSHNYEQY